Listed below are T cell receptor beta chains from one sample, sequenced in a study of shared clonotypes between healthy human individuals. Assay used: immunoSEQ multiplex PCR; TCRdb lists only in-frame clones, some missing. The sample carries roughly 1,500,000 clones, 98% recorded once. Sequencing was done on a sample of naive CD4+ T cells sorted from blood. The receptors shown here come from a man younger than 40 in good health. The CDR3 runs from the conserved cysteine through the conserved F or W. The order of the fields is D gene, V gene, clone size, J gene, CDR3 DNA, CDR3 protein. The D gene is left open where the match is weak. Size tells how often a clone was seen (once, few, many) or the class of an expanded clone, and some rows leave it out.

>-|TRBV15|-|TRBJ1-5
TGTGCCACCAGCAGGGCCAGGGGTAATCAGCCCCAGCATTTT
CATSRARGNQPQHF
>TRBD1|TRBV28|-|TRBJ2-7
TGTGCCAGCAGGATACAGGGGGAAAGTAGCGAGCAGTACTTC
CASRIQGESSEQYF
>-|TRBV7-6|-|TRBJ2-7
TGTGCCAGCAGCCTAAGGGGCACTCGGACTCCCAACTACGAGCAGTACTTC
CASSLRGTRTPNYEQYF
>-|TRBV7-8|-|TRBJ1-2
TGTGCCAGCAGCCTTATGGAGACTAACTATGGCTACACCTTC
CASSLMETNYGYTF
>-|TRBV10-2|-|TRBJ2-7
TGCGCCAGCAGTCCAACGGGGGCAGGGCCTTCCTACGAGCAGTACTTC
CASSPTGAGPSYEQYF
>-|TRBV7-3|-|TRBJ2-1
TGTGCCAGCAATCCCGGGTTGCGGGACTCCTACAATGAGCAGTTCTTC
CASNPGLRDSYNEQFF
>TRBD1|TRBV9|-|TRBJ1-4
TGTGCCAGCAGCAGACGACAGGGGGCGGGAGAAAAACTGTTTTTT
CASSRRQGAGEKLFF
>TRBD2|TRBV9|-|TRBJ2-3
TGTGCCAGCAGCGGAAGACTAGCGTTCACAGATACGCAGTATTTT
CASSGRLAFTDTQYF
>TRBD1|TRBV29-1|-|TRBJ2-7
TGCAGCGTCCGGACAGGGTCCGCCTACGAGCAGTACTTC
CSVRTGSAYEQYF
>-|TRBV28|-|TRBJ1-1
TGTGCCAGCAGCCAGGGAGGAGTGACTGAAGCTTTCTTT
CASSQGGVTEAFF
>TRBD1|TRBV5-1|once|TRBJ2-5
TGCGCCAGCAGCGGGACAGGAGCTAAAGAGACCCAGTACTTC
CASSGTGAKETQYF
>TRBD2|TRBV20-1|-|TRBJ2-5
TGCAGTGCTAGCGGGGGGGAGACCCAGTACTTC
CSASGGETQYF
>-|TRBV5-6|-|TRBJ1-1
TGTGCCAGCAGCTTTATGCCGGAGGGCACTGAAGCTTTCTTT
CASSFMPEGTEAFF
>-|TRBV6-1|-|TRBJ2-2
TGTGCCAGCGGCAGGGTGCCCGGGGAGCTGTTTTTT
CASGRVPGELFF
>-|TRBV12-5|-|TRBJ1-1
TGTGCTAGTGGTTTGCCCGGGACGGCGAACACTGAAGCTTTCTTT
CASGLPGTANTEAFF
>TRBD1|TRBV19|-|TRBJ2-3
TGTGCCAGTAAAATGACAGGGGAGGGCACAGATACGCAGTATTTT
CASKMTGEGTDTQYF
>-|TRBV21-1|-|TRBJ2-7
TGTGCCAGCAGCTCACCCGGGCTAGTCGGGTACGAGCAGTACTTC
CASSSPGLVGYEQYF
>-|TRBV6-5|-|TRBJ2-5
TGTGCCAGCAGTAACAGGATCCGAGAGACCCAGTACTTC
CASSNRIRETQYF
>-|TRBV5-1|-|TRBJ1-4
TGCGCCAGCAGCTTGATGACATCCCAGAATGAAAAACTGTTTTTT
CASSLMTSQNEKLFF
>-|TRBV6-5|-|TRBJ2-7
TGTGCCAGCAGAGGACTCCAACTGAGCTCCTACGAGCAGTACTTC
CASRGLQLSSYEQYF
>-|TRBV11-2|-|TRBJ2-2
TGTGCCAGCAGCTTAGGAGTTCGGTACACCGGGGAGCTGTTTTTT
CASSLGVRYTGELFF
>-|TRBV2|-|TRBJ1-5
TGTGCCAGCAGTGAAGATTCAAGTTATAGCAATCAGCCCCAGCATTTT
CASSEDSSYSNQPQHF
>TRBD1|TRBV5-4|-|TRBJ1-3
TGTGCCAGCAGCCCGGGACAGGGCCGAAACACCATATATTTT
CASSPGQGRNTIYF
>-|TRBV7-9|few|TRBJ2-3
TGTGCCAGCAGAGATGCCACAGATACGCAGTATTTT
CASRDATDTQYF
>TRBD2|TRBV9|-|TRBJ2-3
TGTGCCAGCAGCGTAGGGTTGGACGGGAGGGGCACAGATACGCAGTATTTT
CASSVGLDGRGTDTQYF
>-|TRBV19|-|TRBJ2-1
TGTGCCAGTAGTATATATCGGGACGCCTACAATGAGCAGTTCTTC
CASSIYRDAYNEQFF
>-|TRBV6-4|-|TRBJ2-3
TGTGCCAGCAGACTGTCTAGCACAGATACGCAGTATTTT
CASRLSSTDTQYF
>-|TRBV6-1|-|TRBJ2-7
TGTGCCAGCAGTGCAGGGTTAGAGCAGTACTTC
CASSAGLEQYF
>-|TRBV7-2|-|TRBJ2-3
TGTGCCAGCAGCCCCTACGGGGCAGATACGCAGTATTTT
CASSPYGADTQYF
>TRBD1|TRBV28|once|TRBJ2-7
TGTGCCAGCGGGACAGCGACGACGGAGCAGTACTTC
CASGTATTEQYF
>TRBD1|TRBV2|-|TRBJ2-2
TGTGCCAGCAGTGAAGGACAGGGGGGCACCGGGGAGCTGTTTTTT
CASSEGQGGTGELFF
>TRBD1|TRBV11-2|-|TRBJ2-6
TGTGCCAGCACCCCTGGGTTCCCTAGGGGGCCTGGGGCCAACGTCCTGACTTTC
CASTPGFPRGPGANVLTF
>TRBD1|TRBV27|-|TRBJ2-2
TGTGCCAGCAGTTTTTCCGGGACAGGGCCCGGGGAGCTGTTTTTT
CASSFSGTGPGELFF